The rows below give T cell receptor beta chains drawn from one sample of a study of graft-versus-host responses after intestinal transplantation. These receptors lack a known antigen. Sequencing used immunoSEQ multiplex PCR; TCRdb keeps in-frame clones, though not all of them. The sample comprises 140,000 or so clones, 92% of which are singletons, and 0.19% rests with the top ten. Specimen: unstimulated CD4+ T cells sorted from spleen or lymph node cells, collected before intestinal transplant. The receptors come from a human donor who received an intestinal transplant. Both conserved end residues are part of each CDR3. The D gene is left open where the match is weak. Rows give clone size only sometimes, using once, few, many, or a class for an expanded clone.

CDR3 protein | CDR3 DNA | V gene | CDR3 length | clone size | D gene | J gene
CASSLGGQSGVDQQYF | TGTGCCAGCAGCTTAGGGGGACAGTCGGGGGTTGACCAGCAGTACTTC | TRBV7-9 | 16 | - | - | TRBJ2-7
CASSLEFVLDEQYF | TGTGCCAGCAGCTTAGAATTTGTGTTGGACGAGCAGTACTTC | TRBV7-2 | 14 | - | - | TRBJ2-7
CASSLVREDTQYF | TGCGCCAGCAGCTTGGTCAGGGAAGATACGCAGTATTTT | TRBV5-1 | 13 | - | - | TRBJ2-3
CASSLGSGGKTQYF | TGTGCCAGCAGCTTAGGTTCAGGCGGGAAGACCCAGTACTTC | TRBV11-2 | 14 | once | - | TRBJ2-5
CASSVTGAENGYTF | TGTGCCAGCAGTGTGACAGGGGCGGAAAATGGCTACACCTTC | TRBV6-4 | 14 | - | TRBD1 | TRBJ1-2
CAWRGPPGNTIYF | TGTGCCTGGAGAGGGCCACCTGGAAACACCATATATTTT | TRBV30 | 13 | - | - | TRBJ1-3
CASSLLWDTEAFF | TGTGCCAGCAGCTTATTGTGGGACACTGAAGCTTTCTTT | TRBV7-9 | 13 | few | - | TRBJ1-1
CASSPLGQGVLTNEKLFF | TGTGCCAGCTCACCACTGGGACAGGGGGTATTGACGAATGAAAAACTGTTTTTT | TRBV18 | 18 | - | TRBD1 | TRBJ1-4
CASSSRRQSSADTQYF | TGTGCCAGCAGCTCGCGGCGACAATCTAGCGCAGATACGCAGTATTTT | TRBV7-2 | 16 | - | - | TRBJ2-3
CASSFQGGGYTF | TGTGCCAGCAGTTTCCAGGGAGGAGGCTACACCTTC | TRBV27 | 12 | few | - | TRBJ1-2
CASSEDRGETQYF | TGTGCCAGCAGCGAGGACAGGGGGGAGACCCAGTACTTC | TRBV11-3 | 13 | - | TRBD1 | TRBJ2-5
CASSYSKDLEQYF | TGTGCCAGCAGTTACTCGAAGGACCTCGAGCAGTACTTC | TRBV6-5 | 13 | - | - | TRBJ2-7
CASSLGQGAPYLGYTF | TGCGCCAGCAGCTTGGGGCAGGGTGCCCCGTATCTTGGCTACACCTTC | TRBV5-1 | 16 | - | - | TRBJ1-2
CASSDTGRGHEKLFF | TGTGCCAGCAGTGACACAGGACGAGGCCACGAAAAACTGTTTTTT | TRBV6-4 | 15 | - | - | TRBJ1-4
CASRGGGAYEQYF | TGTGCCAGCAGGGGCGGGGGAGCCTACGAGCAGTACTTC | TRBV11-2 | 13 | - | TRBD2 | TRBJ2-7
CASSLVGSEQYF | TGTGCCAGCAGCTTAGTAGGTAGCGAGCAGTACTTC | TRBV7-8 | 12 | - | - | TRBJ2-7
CASSLRRGTYEQYF | TGTGCCAGCAGCTTACGTAGGGGGACCTACGAGCAGTACTTC | TRBV7-2 | 14 | few | - | TRBJ2-7
CASSFGKNEKLFF | TGTGCCAGCAGCTTTGGCAAGAATGAAAAACTGTTTTTT | TRBV5-4 | 13 | once | - | TRBJ1-4
CAIGWTSGTYEQYF | TGTGCCATCGGATGGACTAGCGGGACCTACGAGCAGTACTTC | TRBV10-3 | 14 | - | TRBD2 | TRBJ2-7
CASSSPGTGLFFF | TGTGCCAGCAGTAGCCCCGGGACAGGCCTATTTTTCTTT | TRBV28 | 13 | few | TRBD1 | TRBJ1-1
CASSMSQNNQPQHF | TGTGCCAGCTCAATGTCACAGAACAATCAGCCCCAGCATTTT | TRBV18 | 14 | - | - | TRBJ1-5
CSALRGGYTF | TGCAGTGCTCTCAGGGGCGGCTACACCTTC | TRBV20-1 | 10 | - | - | TRBJ1-2
CASSRSYEQYF | TGTGCCAGCAGCCGAAGCTACGAGCAGTACTTC | TRBV7-9 | 11 | - | - | TRBJ2-7
CASSITSGGLGEQYF | TGTGCCAGTAGTATTACTAGCGGAGGACTCGGCGAGCAGTACTTC | TRBV19 | 15 | - | TRBD2 | TRBJ2-7
CASSLTPGGRNNEQFF | TGTGCCAGCAGCTTAACGCCAGGGGGTAGGAACAATGAGCAGTTCTTC | TRBV9 | 16 | - | TRBD1 | TRBJ2-1
CASSSDRGLGEQYF | TGTGCCAGCAGCTCGGACAGGGGGCTAGGGGAGCAGTACTTC | TRBV11-3 | 14 | - | TRBD1 | TRBJ2-7
CASSDPGGFQPQHF | TGTGCCAGCAGTGATCCTGGAGGGTTTCAGCCCCAGCATTTT | TRBV6-1 | 14 | - | - | TRBJ1-5